Each of the 13 T cell receptor beta chains below was sequenced from the same sample in a study of T cell changes during pregnancy in multiple sclerosis. Profiled with immunoSEQ multiplex PCR; TCRdb holds only in-frame clones, not every one. Of 43,000 or so clones in the sample, roughly 90% were seen once. The sample comprised PBMCs (not recorded whether the cells were cultured). These receptors all stem from a female donor with multiple sclerosis, enrolled in a pregnancy study.

The V gene is TRBV10-3, the J gene TRBJ1-4; TRBD1 matches at 8 bases. This CDR3 contains 16 residues. The germline gives CDR1 ENHRY, CDR2 SYGVKD. With V trimmed by 2 bases and J by 6 bases, 8 bases remained unmatched. CDR3 amino acids: CAISERVQGADEKLFF. The CDR3 region has the DNA TGTGCCATCAGTGAGCGGGTTCAGGGGGCAGATGAAAAACTGTTTTTT.

This sequence joins TRBV28 and TRBJ2-3; no clear D. Germline V gene lookup returns CDR1 MDHEN and CDR2 SYDVKM. CDR3 length: 13 amino acids. V lost 4 bases and J 3 bases, leaving 8 bases between the germline ends. CDR3 nucleotide sequence: TGTGCCAGCAGTTCCCATAGGACAGATACGCAGTATTTT. This gives the protein CASSSHRTDTQYF.

A note on this clone: Germline and junction disagree at one end, which may indicate a read error. The chain couples TRBV7-7 to TRBJ2-1, with 10 bases aligning to TRBD2. The CDR3 runs to 15 residues. Germline V gives CDR1 SSHAT, CDR2 FNYEAQ (reference sequence). The CDR3 nucleotides are TGTGCTAGCAGCCAAGGACTAGCGGCCTACAATGAGCAGTTCTTC. Amino acid sequence: CASSQGLAAYNEQFF.

The V gene is TRBV11-1, the J gene TRBJ2-1, with 8 bases matching TRBD1. This CDR3 contains 14 residues. Germline loops: CDR1 SGHAT, CDR2 FQDESV (reference sequence). V trimming: 5 bases; J trimming: 8 bases; junction bases outside the gene matches: 8. CDR3 protein: CASSPRGRGHEQFF. DNA of the CDR3: TGTGCCAGCAGCCCCCGGGGCAGGGGGCATGAGCAGTTCTTC.

The chain joins TRBV18 to TRBJ2-4, with unresolved D. The CDR3 contains 13 residues. V gave up 2 bases and J gave up 13 bases, with 15 bases separating them. Germline V CDR1 and CDR2: KGHSH, LQKENI. The CDR3 here is CASSPGYDDIQYF. CDR3 nucleotide sequence: TGTGCCAGCTCACCAGGGTACGACGATATACAGTACTTC.

J is TRBJ2-1 and V is TRBV19, with TRBD2 matching 13 bases. J gave up 2 bases and V 6 bases, and 13 bases lay outside the gene matches. The length of the CDR3 is 19 residues. Germline V gene data show CDR1 as LNHDA and CDR2 as SQIVND (reference sequence). The CDR3, as DNA: TGTGCCAGTAGCCCGAGACTAGCGGGAGGTATTGGGACCTACAATGAGCAGTTCTTC. Protein sequence: CASSPRLAGGIGTYNEQFF.

This rearrangement joins TRBV5-1 to TRBJ2-1, with D uncertain. CDR3 length: 15 amino acids. The V end lost 1 base, the J end lost 3 bases, and 11 bases lay between the germline ends. Germline values: CDR1 SGHRS, CDR2 YFSETQ. The CDR3 reads CASSLSSANYNEQFF. As DNA, the CDR3 is TGCGCCAGCAGCTTGTCTTCAGCTAACTACAATGAGCAGTTCTTC.

The chain joins TRBV30 to TRBJ2-1; the match to TRBD2 covers 10 bases. V trimming: 4 bases; J trimming: 5 bases; junction bases outside the gene matches: 8. CDR1 is GTSNPN, CDR2 SVGIG, per germline (reference sequence). This CDR3 is 15 amino acids long. In nucleotides, the CDR3 is TGTGCCTGGACTGAAGGACTAGCGGAAAACAATGAGCAGTTCTTC. Encoded protein: CAWTEGLAENNEQFF.

This rearrangement joins TRBV30 to TRBJ2-1, with D possibly being TRBD1 (5 bases). The CDR3 covers 14 residues. The ends were cut back, 5 bases at V and 0 bases at J, with 11 bases in the middle. Germline loops: CDR1 GTSNPN, CDR2 SVGIG (reference sequence). This CDR3 is CAWGRQSSYNEQFF. CDR3 nucleotide sequence: TGTGCCTGGGGAAGACAGAGCTCCTACAATGAGCAGTTCTTC.

This clone showed up just a few times. J is TRBJ1-2 and V is TRBV10-3; no firm D call. CDR1 and CDR2 (germline): ENHRY, SYGVKD. The CDR3 has 15 amino acids. The V end was cut by 0 bases, the J end by 3 bases, with 11 bases between. Written as DNA, the CDR3 is TGTGCCATCAGTGAGTCAATCCTCCAAGACTATGGCTACACCTTC. It encodes CAISESILQDYGYTF.

The chain recombines TRBV2 with TRBJ2-2; D ambiguous. The germline CDR1 and CDR2 sequences are SNHLY and FYNNEI. The V end was cut by 4 bases, the J end by 3 bases, with 3 bases between. CDR3 length equals 12 residues. Written as DNA, the CDR3 is TGTGCCAGCAGTGTAGACACCGGGGAGCTGTTTTTT. Encoded protein: CASSVDTGELFF. The variable domain in full, with the rest retrieved from reference TRBV2 and TRBJ2-2, is EPEVTQTPSHQVTQMGQEVILRCVPISNHLYFYWYRQILGQKVEFLVSFYNNEISEKSEIFDDQFSVERPDGSNFTLKIRSTKLEDSAMYFCASSVDTGELFFGEGSRLTVL.

J is TRBJ2-7 and V is TRBV10-1; TRBD1 matches at 8 bases. With V trimmed by 3 bases and J by 3 bases, 7 bases remained unmatched. This CDR3 has 15 residues. CDR1 and CDR2 from the germline V gene are WNHNN and SYGVQD (reference sequence). CDR3 in DNA: TGCGCCAGCAGTGATTTCGGACAGGGAGACTACGAGCAGTACTTC. As protein: CASSDFGQGDYEQYF.

J is TRBJ2-7 and V is TRBV5-1; no firm D call. Per germline, CDR1 SGHRS and CDR2 YFSETQ. V shed 0 bases and J shed 7 bases, with 11 bases lying between them. CDR3 size: 13 residues. The CDR3 DNA follows: TGCGCCAGCAGCTTGGACCCCGGTTTAGAGCAGTACTTC. This codes for CASSLDPGLEQYF.